This TCR beta chain is from a study of somatic mutations in cytotoxic T cells in rheumatoid arthritis. Study summary: Prior to any treatment and right after diagnosis, patient blood (about 30 ml EDTA) was drawn. In some cases, T-cell populations stained with V beta antibodies were flow-sorted at nearly 100% purity, and these included V beta1+ cells sequenced for TCRB.

Whole-study results and caveats: Any difference in CD8+ T-cell clonality between patients who had rheumatoid arthritis and healthy controls who were age-matched was not statistically significant.

The method was immunoSEQ multiplex PCR; TCRdb's version includes in-frame clones alone and lacks a portion of them. The sample has some 20,000 clones; under 85% are singletons. About this clone: Its target is not known.

Researchers isolated CD4+ and CD8+ cells by positive magnetic bead selection and then checked their purity by flow cytometry. CDR1 LNHDA and CDR2 SQIVND come from the germline V gene (reference sequence). V dropped 1 base and J dropped 7; count of bases not matched to a gene: 7. The CDR3 runs 14 residues. This chain connects TRBV19 to TRBJ2-7, with 7 bases identical to TRBD1. The sequence was collected from an adult with rheumatoid arthritis. Sequencing input: CD8+ T cells sorted from blood. Written as DNA, the CDR3 is TGTGCCAGTAGTATAGGAACAGGGGTGGATGAGCAGTACTTC. Amino acids: CASSIGTGVDEQYF.